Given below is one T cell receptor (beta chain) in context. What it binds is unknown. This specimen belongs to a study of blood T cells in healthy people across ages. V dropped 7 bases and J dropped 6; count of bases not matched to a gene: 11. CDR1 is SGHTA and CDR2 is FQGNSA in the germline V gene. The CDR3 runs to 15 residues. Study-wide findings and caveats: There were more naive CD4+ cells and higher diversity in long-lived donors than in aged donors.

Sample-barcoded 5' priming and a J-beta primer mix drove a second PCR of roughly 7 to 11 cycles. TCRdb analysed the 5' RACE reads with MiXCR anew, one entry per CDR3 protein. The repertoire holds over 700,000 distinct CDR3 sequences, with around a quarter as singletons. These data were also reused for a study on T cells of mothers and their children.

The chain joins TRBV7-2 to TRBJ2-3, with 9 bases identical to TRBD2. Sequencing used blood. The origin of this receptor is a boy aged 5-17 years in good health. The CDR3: CASILIAGAMDTQYF. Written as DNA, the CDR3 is TGTGCCAGCATACTTATAGCGGGAGCGATGGATACGCAGTATTTT.